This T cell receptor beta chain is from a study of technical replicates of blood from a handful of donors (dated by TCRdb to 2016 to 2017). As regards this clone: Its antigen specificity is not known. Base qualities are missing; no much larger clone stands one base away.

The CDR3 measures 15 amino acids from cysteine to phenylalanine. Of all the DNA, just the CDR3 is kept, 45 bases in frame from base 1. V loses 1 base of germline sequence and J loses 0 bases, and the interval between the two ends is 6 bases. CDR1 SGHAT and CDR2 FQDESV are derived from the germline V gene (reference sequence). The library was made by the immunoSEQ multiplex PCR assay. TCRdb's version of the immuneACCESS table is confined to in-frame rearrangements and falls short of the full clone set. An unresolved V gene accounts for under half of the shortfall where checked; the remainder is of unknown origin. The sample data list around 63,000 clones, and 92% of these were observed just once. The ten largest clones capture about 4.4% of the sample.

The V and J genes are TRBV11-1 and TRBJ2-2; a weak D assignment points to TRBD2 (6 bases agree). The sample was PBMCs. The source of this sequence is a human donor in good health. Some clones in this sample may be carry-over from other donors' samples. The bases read TGTGCCAGCAGCTTAGGACTAGCGAACACCGGGGAGCTGTTTTTT. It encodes CASSLGLANTGELFF.